The rows below give T cell receptor beta chains drawn from one sample of a study of blood T cell repertoires in COVID-19. Repertoires were generated with immunoSEQ multiplex PCR, while TCRdb's copy carries only in-frame clones and drops some. Among more than 450,000 clones listed, 87% were seen once. The sample taken for sequencing was PBMCs or T cells enriched from blood (not recorded which). Source of these receptors: a woman aged 18-29 years who had recovered from COVID-19. Both conserved end residues are part of each CDR3. A D gene is named only where the DNA matches it firmly. Part of the rows lack a size; the others show once, few, many or a class for expanded clones.

J gene	V gene	D gene	clone size	CDR3 protein	CDR3 DNA
TRBJ2-2	TRBV30	NA	NA	CAWSLGGKAGELFF	TGTGCCTGGAGTCTGGGGGGTAAAGCCGGGGAGCTGTTTTTT
TRBJ1-5	TRBV6-5	NA	NA	CASRQGQSALRPQHF	TGTGCCAGCAGGCAAGGACAGTCCGCTTTACGGCCCCAGCATTTT
TRBJ1-5	TRBV7-9	TRBD1	NA	CASSGKGAMGNQPQHF	TGTGCCAGCAGTGGGAAGGGGGCTATGGGCAATCAGCCCCAGCATTTT
TRBJ2-7	TRBV28	TRBD1	NA	CASIYRAGGYEQYF	TGTGCCAGCATTTATCGGGCAGGGGGCTACGAGCAGTACTTC
TRBJ2-5	TRBV5-1	TRBD2	NA	CASSGGVEETQYF	TGCGCCAGCAGCGGGGGGGTTGAGGAGACCCAGTACTTC
TRBJ1-1	TRBV3-1/TRBV3-2	NA	NA	CASSRDAVESRTEAFF	TGTGCCAGCAGCCGTGATGCCGTGGAGTCCCGCACTGAAGCTTTCTTT
TRBJ1-2	TRBV28	NA	NA	CASSPLAFGPDGYTF	TGTGCCAGCAGCCCCCTAGCGTTTGGGCCCGATGGCTACACCTTC
TRBJ1-6	TRBV28	NA	NA	CASSPPLSPLHF	TGTGCCAGTTCCCCTCCCCTTTCACCCCTCCACTTT
TRBJ2-6	TRBV18	NA	NA	CASSPTGSGANVLTF	TGTGCCAGCTCACCAACCGGCTCTGGGGCCAACGTCCTGACTTTC
TRBJ1-6	TRBV29-1	TRBD1	few	CSVGWDRQSPLHF	TGCAGCGTTGGTTGGGACAGACAATCACCCCTCCACTTT
TRBJ2-4	TRBV5-4	TRBD1	NA	CASSSDRAGNIQYF	TGTGCCAGCAGTTCCGACAGGGCAGGGAACATTCAGTACTTC
TRBJ1-2	TRBV20-1	NA	once	CSVDTNYGYTF	TGCAGTGTGGACACTAACTATGGCTACACCTTC
TRBJ1-1	TRBV5-1	NA	NA	CASSLGPGGSRNTEAFF	TGCGCCAGCAGCTTGGGGCCTGGAGGGTCGAGGAACACTGAAGCTTTCTTT
TRBJ1-3	TRBV24-1	NA	NA	CATSDFNLGRGPGNTIYF	TGTGCCACCAGTGATTTTAACTTGGGCAGGGGACCCGGAAACACCATATATTTT
TRBJ1-5	TRBV5-4	NA	NA	CASSDGAKQPQHF	TGTGCCAGCAGCGATGGGGCCAAACAGCCCCAGCATTTT
TRBJ1-5	TRBV3-1/TRBV3-2	TRBD1	NA	CASSPGPDRGGPQHF	TGTGCCAGCAGCCCCGGCCCGGACAGGGGCGGGCCCCAGCATTTT
TRBJ1-1	TRBV4-1	NA	NA	CASSQDGEQGPPLAFF	TGCGCCAGCAGCCAAGATGGGGAACAGGGACCACCTCTAGCTTTCTTT
TRBJ2-7	TRBV7-9	TRBD2	NA	CASRPSGGGMFGQYF	TGTGCCAGCAGGCCCTCCGGGGGGGGGATGTTCGGGCAGTACTTC
TRBJ1-2	TRBV12-5	NA	NA	CASALEGVYGYTF	TGTGCTAGTGCTCTTGAGGGAGTCTATGGCTACACCTTC
TRBJ1-4	TRBV6-5	TRBD1	NA	CASNSQGGDEKLFF	TGTGCCAGCAACTCCCAGGGGGGTGATGAAAAACTGTTTTTT
TRBJ2-5	TRBV24-1	NA	NA	CATSDTNFTGRGAQETQYF	TGTGCCACCAGTGACACCAACTTTACAGGGAGGGGGGCCCAAGAGACCCAGTACTTC
TRBJ2-1	TRBV29-1	NA	NA	CSVVQYFLPNEQFF	TGCAGCGTTGTACAGTACTTCTTACCCAATGAGCAGTTCTTC
TRBJ1-2	TRBV10-3	TRBD1	NA	CAISESISLWDRVFYGYTF	TGTGCCATCAGTGAGTCAATATCTCTCTGGGACAGGGTATTCTATGGCTACACCTTC
TRBJ1-3	TRBV2	NA	NA	CASSDNAGFERNTIYF	TGTGCCAGCAGTGACAACGCAGGGTTCGAGAGAAACACCATATATTTT
TRBJ1-4	TRBV9	TRBD1	NA	CASSVGGTGDEKLFF	TGTGCCAGCAGCGTAGGAGGGACAGGGGATGAAAAACTGTTTTTT
TRBJ1-6	TRBV9	NA	NA	CASSVAGGLNSPLHF	TGTGCCAGCAGCGTAGCCGGCGGCCTTAATTCACCCCTCCACTTT
TRBJ2-3	TRBV12-3/TRBV12-4	NA	few	CASSSVDTQYF	TGTGCCAGCAGTTCGGTAGATACGCAGTATTTT
TRBJ2-7	TRBV18	TRBD1	NA	CASSPPGQGAGHEQYF	TGTGCCAGCTCACCCCCGGGACAGGGGGCCGGCCACGAGCAGTACTTC
TRBJ2-3	TRBV7-9	NA	NA	CASSLTSEGTDTQYF	TGTGCCAGCAGCTTAACCAGCGAGGGAACAGATACGCAGTATTTT
TRBJ1-2	TRBV6-4	NA	NA	CASSDRSGRGYTF	TGTGCCAGCAGTGACCGGTCCGGGAGGGGCTACACCTTC
TRBJ1-4	TRBV11-3	NA	NA	CASSPPRRDSEKLFF	TGTGCCAGCAGTCCCCCGCGCCGTGACAGTGAAAAACTGTTTTTT
TRBJ2-3	TRBV3-1/TRBV3-2	TRBD2	NA	CASSQEAGGYRDTQYF	TGTGCCAGCAGCCAAGAGGCGGGGGGGTATAGAGATACGCAGTATTTT
TRBJ2-5	TRBV7-9	NA	NA	CASSYRDWGETQYF	TGTGCCAGCAGCTACCGGGACTGGGGAGAGACCCAGTACTTC
TRBJ1-1	TRBV27	NA	NA	CASRLTGNTEAFF	TGTGCCAGCAGACTTACAGGGAACACTGAAGCTTTCTTT
TRBJ2-7	TRBV19	TRBD1	NA	CASSIGFPDRGYEQYF	TGTGCCAGTAGTATAGGTTTCCCGGACAGGGGCTACGAGCAGTACTTC
TRBJ1-2	TRBV6-5	TRBD1	NA	CASRLRQGVSYTF	TGTGCCAGCAGGCTTCGACAGGGGGTCAGCTACACCTTC
TRBJ1-6	TRBV19	TRBD1	NA	CASRATGGKDSPLHF	TGTGCCAGTAGAGCCACAGGGGGCAAGGATTCACCCCTCCACTTT
TRBJ1-6	TRBV19	NA	NA	CASSLRPASSPLHF	TGTGCCAGTAGTCTTCGACCCGCTAGTTCACCCCTCCACTTT
TRBJ2-1	TRBV28	NA	NA	CASSLVDRNYNEQFF	TGTGCCAGCAGTTTGGTAGACAGGAACTACAATGAGCAGTTCTTC
TRBJ2-1	TRBV10-2	NA	NA	CASSDLSGRHEQFF	TGCGCCAGCAGTGATCTTAGCGGACGTCACGAGCAGTTCTTC
TRBJ2-2	TRBV28	TRBD2	few	CASSSAVSSGGAPYTGELFF	TGTGCCAGCAGTTCCGCCGTCTCTAGCGGGGGGGCCCCGTACACCGGGGAGCTGTTTTTT
TRBJ2-3	TRBV9	TRBD1	NA	CASSAIGQGGNTQYF	TGTGCCAGCAGCGCTATCGGACAGGGTGGGAATACGCAGTATTTT
TRBJ2-7	TRBV5-1	NA	NA	CASSWTQGGGRYEQYF	TGCGCCAGCAGCTGGACACAGGGGGGAGGGCGCTACGAGCAGTACTTC
TRBJ1-2	TRBV3-1/TRBV3-2	NA	NA	CASSQESVNYGYTF	TGTGCCAGCAGCCAGGAGAGTGTTAACTATGGCTACACCTTC
TRBJ2-3	TRBV13	NA	few	CASSLGLDHTDTQYF	TGTGCCAGCAGCTTAGGACTAGACCACACAGATACGCAGTATTTT
TRBJ2-2	TRBV5-3	TRBD1	NA	CARAGQGDSDTGELFF	TGTGCCAGAGCGGGACAGGGGGATTCGGACACCGGGGAGCTGTTTTTT
TRBJ2-5	TRBV5-1	TRBD2	NA	CASSAGTSTETQYF	TGCGCCAGCAGCGCGGGGACTAGCACAGAGACCCAGTACTTC
TRBJ1-1	TRBV2	NA	NA	CASSEARIENTEAFF	TGTGCCAGCAGTGAGGCTCGAATTGAAAACACTGAAGCTTTCTTT
TRBJ1-1	TRBV5-1	NA	NA	CASSASEQNTEAFF	TGCGCCAGCAGCGCCTCGGAGCAGAACACTGAAGCTTTCTTT
TRBJ1-6	TRBV30	NA	NA	CAWSDRPNSPLHF	TGTGCCTGGAGTGATCGTCCTAATTCACCCCTCCACTTT
TRBJ2-7	TRBV11-2	TRBD1	NA	CASSLTTGDEQYF	TGTGCCAGCAGCTTAACTACAGGGGACGAGCAGTACTTC
TRBJ2-3	TRBV27	NA	NA	CASSFVAGIGDTQYF	TGTGCCAGCAGTTTTGTCGCAGGGATTGGTGATACGCAGTATTTT
TRBJ2-3	TRBV13	TRBD2	once	CASSLGAFRGGNTDTQYF	TGTGCCAGCAGCTTAGGCGCCTTTCGCGGGGGGAACACAGATACGCAGTATTTT
TRBJ1-1	TRBV19	TRBD1	few	CASTSGTGGLNTEAFF	TGTGCCAGTACCTCCGGGACAGGGGGCTTAAACACTGAAGCTTTCTTT
TRBJ1-2	TRBV5-6	NA	NA	CASSLDIYQNGYTF	TGTGCCAGCAGCTTAGACATCTATCAAAATGGCTACACCTTC
TRBJ2-2	TRBV2	NA	NA	CASEPFTGIRELFF	TGTGCCAGCGAGCCATTCACAGGGATCCGGGAGCTGTTTTTT
TRBJ1-3	TRBV14	NA	NA	CASRRSSSGNTIYF	TGTGCCAGCAGGCGGTCTTCCTCTGGAAACACCATATATTTT
TRBJ2-1	TRBV11-3	NA	NA	CASSPLESSYNEQFF	TGTGCCAGCAGCCCTTTGGAGAGCTCCTACAATGAGCAGTTCTTC
TRBJ1-4	TRBV25-1	NA	NA	CASSLSVGGGEKLFF	TGTGCCAGCAGTCTAAGTGTGGGGGGTGGTGAAAAACTGTTTTTT
TRBJ2-2	TRBV5-6	NA	NA	CASSLGKMVATGELFF	TGTGCCAGCAGCTTGGGTAAAATGGTGGCCACCGGGGAGCTGTTTTTT